This T cell receptor beta chain was profiled in a study of blood T cell repertoires in COVID-19. About the study: The United States, Italy and Spain provided the acute and convalescent COVID-19 samples.

Those enrolled, adults aged about 18 to 95 years, came from fewer than 25 US areas. Exposed volunteers were people who met a COVID-19 case within 2 weeks before study entry. Sequencing was performed with immunoSEQ multiplex PCR; in TCRdb, only in-frame clones are kept and a portion is missing. Among about 300,000 clones listed, roughly 91% were seen once. The germline CDR1 and CDR2 sequences are LGHDT and YNNKEL (reference sequence). The CDR3 extends over 16 amino acids. The J segment lost 2 bases and the V segment lost 4 bases, leaving 7 bases of the junction unmatched. This clone appeared once. The source material was PBMCs or T cells enriched from blood (not recorded which). V and J are TRBV3-1 (or the pseudogene TRBV3-2) and TRBJ2-3, with 9 positions matching TRBD2. This TCR was recovered from a woman between 50 and 59 years old who had been exposed to COVID-19. This CDR3 reads CASSPSLAGLTDTQYF. CDR3 bases: TGTGCCAGCAGCCCCTCCCTAGCGGGGCTCACAGATACGCAGTATTTT.